The sequence of this T cell receptor (beta chain) was determined in a study of cytomegalovirus exposure and HLA in healthy donors. Study-wide background: Earlier, 150 million to 200 million T cells were analyzed, and some 120 million unique TCR beta sequences were found among them. There were a few hundred genotyped donors. Of these, roughly 82% fell in the genetic ancestry cluster associated with self-reported Caucasian donors. Overall study findings and caveats: Reports state that TCR beta sequences accurately predicted most subjects' HLA-A and HLA-B alleles. In an earlier analysis, most TCR beta V segments were productive about 87% or about 30% of the time.

For this clone: No antigen is known for it.

PCR was performed using 60 Vbeta and 13 Jbeta primers. Produced via immunoSEQ multiplex PCR; TCRdb's table is partial and in-frame only. This table has tens of thousands of clones, less than 70% appearing once. Germline V lookup: CDR1 MNHNY, CDR2 SVGAGI (reference sequence). The CDR3 extends over 15 amino acids. Unmatched junction bases numbered 10, after V lost 7 bases and J lost 5 bases. The receptor comes from a woman in her twenties or thirties in good health and CMV-seronegative. The chain couples TRBV6-6 to TRBJ1-5; 8 positions match TRBD1. Sequenced material: PBMCs. The CDR3 spells CASTGLGQGDQPQHF. CDR3 DNA: TGTGCCAGCACCGGATTAGGACAGGGTGATCAGCCCCAGCATTTT.